The 31 T cell receptor beta chains in this list originate from one sample, sequenced in a study of blood T cell repertoires in COVID-19. Generated by immunoSEQ multiplex PCR, the TCRdb table keeps only in-frame clones and is missing some. The top ten hold about 3.4% of the sample, which has fewer than 300,000 clones, approximately 77% seen once. The sequenced sample consisted of peripheral blood. These receptors were taken from a woman aged 18-29 years with acute or convalescent COVID-19.

CDR3 sequence reads: CASSVAFRGEQFF. For the CDR3, the DNA is TGTGCCAGCAGCGTAGCTTTCCGGGGAGAGCAGTTCTTC. The gene calls are TRBV9 and TRBJ2-1; D may be TRBD2 (5 bases). The CDR3 has 13 residues. CDR1 and CDR2 (germline): SGDLS, YYNGEE. Trimming removed 0 bases from V and 10 bases from J, with 11 bases in between.

The rearrangement uses TRBV19 and TRBJ1-3; D not certain. Deletions cut 2 bases from V and 3 bases from J, with 8 bases between. Germline V CDR1 and CDR2: LNHDA, SQIVND (reference sequence). CDR3 size: 14 residues. CDR3 DNA: TGTGCCAGTAGTATACGTGGTAGTGGAAACACCATATATTTT. This gives the protein CASSIRGSGNTIYF.

In its sample, this clone was seen a few times. The rearrangement joins TRBV5-1 to TRBJ2-7; 9 nucleotides agree with TRBD1. The CDR3 runs to 15 residues. Germline trimming cut 5 bases from V and 2 bases from J; bases unmatched to any gene: 8. Germline V CDR1 and CDR2: SGHRS, YFSETQ. The CDR3 DNA follows: TGCGCCAGCAGTTTTCAGACAGGGGGTCCCTACGAGCAGTACTTC. Protein sequence: CASSFQTGGPYEQYF.

The chain recombines TRBV18 with TRBJ2-3; TRBD2 might be the D (6 bases). The CDR3 spans 16 residues. Germline V gene sequence: CDR1 KGHSH, CDR2 LQKENI. V was shortened by 5 bases and J by 2 bases, with 17 bases between the two germline ends. This chain's CDR3 is CASSVYAGSPTDTQYF. The CDR3 DNA is TGTGCCAGCTCAGTCTATGCGGGGAGCCCCACAGATACGCAGTATTTT. The complete variable domain, with remaining parts taken from reference TRBV18 and TRBJ2-3, reads NAGVMQNPRHLVRRRGQEARLRCSPMKGHSHVYWYRQLPEEGLKFMVYLQKENIIDESGMPKERFSAEFPKEGPSILRIQQVVRGDSAAYFCASSVYAGSPTDTQYFGPGTRLTVL.

The chain employs TRBV9 and TRBJ2-3, with 7 nucleotides matching TRBD2. V shed 4 bases and J 0 bases; nucleotides not matched to a gene: 5. Germline V CDR1 and CDR2: SGDLS, YYNGEE. The CDR3 loop spans 15 amino acids. CDR3 nucleotides: TGTGCCAGCAGCTTAAGGACTAGGAGCACAGATACGCAGTATTTT. Encoded protein: CASSLRTRSTDTQYF.

This sequence joins TRBV7-2 and TRBJ2-3, with 12 bases that match TRBD2. This CDR3 is built from 17 residues. Germline V gene data show CDR1 as SGHTA and CDR2 as FQGNSA. The V and J ends lost 0 bases and 5 bases, in that order; junction bases with no gene match: 6. The CDR3 region is CASSLALGLAGRDTQYF. In DNA form, the CDR3 reads TGTGCCAGCAGCTTAGCGCTAGGACTAGCGGGACGAGATACGCAGTATTTT.

The rearrangement links TRBV7-2 to TRBJ2-1; D may be TRBD1 (6 bases). The CDR3 totals 13 residues. Deletions cut 4 bases from V and 5 bases from J, with 9 bases between. Germline V CDR1 and CDR2: SGHTA, FQGNSA. The chain's CDR3 is CASSSWTDNEQFF. The CDR3 DNA follows: TGTGCCAGCAGCTCATGGACAGACAATGAGCAGTTCTTC.

The rearrangement links TRBV11-2 to TRBJ2-1, with 7 bases identical to TRBD2. Germline CDR1 and CDR2: SGHAT and FQNNGV. The CDR3 is 16 amino acids. The ends lost 3 bases at V and 6 bases at J; junction bases unmatched: 11. This chain's CDR3 is CASSFGGSFRGNEQFF. The DNA for the CDR3 is TGTGCCAGCAGCTTTGGCGGGAGTTTTAGAGGCAATGAGCAGTTCTTC. Full variable domain (missing parts from reference TRBV11-2 and TRBJ2-1): EAGVAQSPRYKIIEKRQSVAFWCNPISGHATLYWYQQILGQGPKLLIQFQNNGVVDDSQLPKDRFSAERLKGVDSTLKIQPAKLEDSAVYLCASSFGGSFRGNEQFFGPGTRLTVL.

The chain has TRBV10-1 and TRBJ1-1; no reliable D call. The CDR3 length is 13 residues. The germline V and J ends were trimmed by 6 bases and 2 bases, with 10 bases remaining between them. Per the germline V gene, CDR1 is WNHNN and CDR2 is SYGVQD (reference sequence). The CDR3 DNA follows: TGCGCCAGCAGGTTAGACACTAACACTGAAGCTTTCTTT. This translates into CASRLDTNTEAFF.

The rearrangement links TRBV9 to TRBJ2-1, with 12 bases lining up with TRBD2. Unmatched junction bases numbered 8, after V lost 3 bases and J lost 4 bases. Germline V gene data show CDR1 as SGDLS and CDR2 as YYNGEE. The CDR3 is made up of 17 amino acids. This CDR3 reads CASSGAWTSGAYNEQFF. The CDR3 bases are TGTGCCAGCAGCGGCGCATGGACTAGCGGGGCATACAATGAGCAGTTCTTC.

This chain joins TRBV24-1 and TRBJ2-1, with 9 bases aligning to TRBD2. In germline, CDR1 is KGHDR, CDR2 SFDVKD. The CDR3 covers 17 residues. J was trimmed by 0 bases and V by 3 bases; bases with no gene match: 5. CDR3 DNA sequence: TGTGCCACCAGTGATACTAGGACTAGCGACTCCTACAATGAGCAGTTCTTC. Translation: CATSDTRTSDSYNEQFF.

The V gene is TRBV28, the J gene TRBJ2-1, with D tentatively TRBD2 (5 bases). Between the trimmed V and J ends, which lost 6 bases and 0 bases, there was a span of 15 bases. The CDR3 sequence is 16 residues long. From germline, CDR1 is MDHEN and CDR2 SYDVKM. For the CDR3, the DNA is TGTGCCAGCAGATACTACAGTGGGAGCTCCTACAATGAGCAGTTCTTC. It is translated as CASRYYSGSSYNEQFF. The full variable domain, in which reference TRBV28 and TRBJ2-1 provide the parts outside the CDR3, is DVKVTQSSRYLVKRTGEKVFLECVQDMDHENMFWYRQDPGLGLRLIYFSYDVKMKEKGDIPEGYSVSREKKERFSLILESASTNQTSMYLCASRYYSGSSYNEQFFGPGTRLTVL.

V gene TRBV6-6 combines with J gene TRBJ1-4, with a tentative D call TRBD1 (5 bases). The V gene lost 5 bases and the J gene lost 5 bases, with 15 bases spanning the gap. Per germline, CDR1 MNHNY and CDR2 SVGAGI (reference sequence). This CDR3 spans 15 amino acids. CDR3 sequence: CASSPQGTTNEKLFF. The CDR3 DNA follows: TGTGCCAGCAGTCCTCAGGGTACTACGAATGAAAAACTGTTTTTT.

This rearrangement joins TRBV21-1 to TRBJ2-2; the table names TRBD2, a call not compared with the DNA. TRBV21-1 is noted as a pseudogene. CDR3 length: 19 residues. CDR3 in amino acids: CASSPREREGTTNTGELFF. CDR3 in DNA: TGTGCCAGCAGCCCAAGGGAAAGGGAGGGGACAACGAACACCGGGGAGCTGTTTTTT.

This chain joins TRBV25-1 and TRBJ1-1; 7 bases match TRBD1. CDR1 MGHDK and CDR2 SYGVNS come from the germline V gene. The CDR3 has 15 residues. Unmatched junction bases numbered 7, after V lost 2 bases and J lost 4 bases. The CDR3, as DNA: TGTGCCAGCAGTGAAAAAAGACAGGGCCTCACTGAAGCTTTCTTT. Translation: CASSEKRQGLTEAFF.

V is TRBV30 and J is TRBJ1-3; 9 nucleotides agree with TRBD1. The CDR3 is 14 amino acids. V lost 5 bases to trimming and J lost 7 bases; unmatched junction nucleotides: 9. CDR1 is GTSNPN and CDR2 is SVGIG in the germline V gene (reference sequence). CDR3 nucleotides: TGTGCCTGGGATCGGGACAGGGCGCGCAACACCATATATTTT. Translated: CAWDRDRARNTIYF.

The gene calls are TRBV6-5 and TRBJ1-2; D gene uncertain. The germline gives CDR1 MNHEY, CDR2 SVGAGI. The V end lost 2 bases, the J end lost 5 bases, and 9 bases lay between the germline ends. The length of the CDR3 is 13 residues. CDR3 in amino acids: CASSYLSDYGYTF. CDR3 bases: TGTGCCAGCAGTTACCTAAGCGATTATGGCTACACCTTC.

The chain carries TRBV19 and TRBJ1-3; 7 nucleotides agree with TRBD1. The CDR3 has 14 amino acids. V lost 5 bases to trimming and J lost 2 bases; unmatched junction nucleotides: 3. Germline V CDR1 and CDR2: LNHDA, SQIVND (reference sequence). For the CDR3, the DNA is TGTGCCAGTAGTCGTAGGGGGCCTGGAAACACCATATATTTT. Residues: CASSRRGPGNTIYF.

This clone was detected a few times. The V and J genes are TRBV6-1 and TRBJ1-5; D is ambiguous. V lost 2 bases, J lost 4 bases, and 9 bases lay in between. Germline-derived CDR1 and CDR2 are MNHNS and SASEGT. This CDR3 has 14 residues. DNA of the CDR3: TGTGCCAGCAGTGAAATTCGTCCGAATCAGCCCCAGCATTTT. Translating gives CASSEIRPNQPQHF.

This chain uses TRBV19 with TRBJ1-1, with 7 bases lining up with TRBD1. The CDR3 has 14 amino acids. V was pared by 5 bases and J by 4 bases, with 7 bases of the junction left unmatched. From germline, CDR1 is LNHDA and CDR2 SQIVND (reference sequence). The CDR3 nucleotides read TGTGCCAGTAGTTTTAGGACAGGACGCACTGAAGCTTTCTTT. Protein product: CASSFRTGRTEAFF.

The rearrangement joins TRBV19 to TRBJ2-3; 9 nucleotides align to TRBD2. The junction had 1 base not matched to a gene; V was cut back by 6 bases and J by 3 bases. The CDR3 is made up of 13 amino acids. CDR1 is LNHDA, CDR2 SQIVND, per germline (reference sequence). Written as DNA, the CDR3 is TGTGCCAGTAGCCTAGCGGGAACAGATACGCAGTATTTT. Its protein product is CASSLAGTDTQYF.

The chain couples TRBV18 to TRBJ1-3; the D gene is possibly TRBD1 (5 bases). The CDR3 spans 14 residues. Germline V gene data show CDR1 as KGHSH and CDR2 as LQKENI. V was pared by 4 bases and J by 1 base, with 8 bases between. CDR3 coding DNA: TGTGCCAGCTCACGGGGGGATTCTGGAAACACCATATATTTT. Its protein is CASSRGDSGNTIYF.

The J gene is TRBJ1-1, the V gene TRBV28, with TRBD1 as a possible D gene (5 bases). CDR1 is MDHEN and CDR2 is SYDVKM in the germline V gene. This CDR3 is 15 amino acids long. Trimming took 3 bases from V and 4 from J, leaving 15 bases between them. CDR3: CASSFSGIGITEAFF. CDR3 bases: TGTGCCAGCAGTTTCTCAGGGATCGGAATCACTGAAGCTTTCTTT. The complete variable domain, with remaining parts taken from reference TRBV28 and TRBJ1-1, reads DVKVTQSSRYLVKRTGEKVFLECVQDMDHENMFWYRQDPGLGLRLIYFSYDVKMKEKGDIPEGYSVSREKKERFSLILESASTNQTSMYLCASSFSGIGITEAFFGQGTRLTVV.

This chain joins TRBV2 and TRBJ2-7, with TRBD1 identical over 10 bases. Germline CDR1 and CDR2: SNHLY and FYNNEI. The CDR3 loop spans 14 amino acids. The V segment lost 5 bases and the J segment 5 bases; nucleotides outside the gene matches: 6. CDR3 DNA: TGTGCCAGCAGTCCGGCGGGACAGGGGAACGAGCAGTACTTC. Its protein product is CASSPAGQGNEQYF.

The rearrangement joins TRBV18 to TRBJ2-1; D gene uncertain. The CDR3 contains 12 residues. Trimming shortened V by 1 base and J by 8 bases, and 6 bases separated the two germline ends. CDR1 is KGHSH, CDR2 LQKENI, per germline. The DNA of the CDR3 is TGTGCCAGCTCACCACGCGGAGATGAGCAGTTCTTC. Translating it yields CASSPRGDEQFF.

The chain recombines TRBV14 with TRBJ2-7; 11 bases line up with TRBD1. The CDR3 extends over 16 amino acids. After removal of 1 base from V and 3 bases from J, the junction contained 5 bases not matched to a gene. In germline, CDR1 is SGHDN, CDR2 FVKESK. CDR3 DNA sequence: TGTGCCAGCAGCCAAGTTTATGGGACAGGGGGCTACGAGCAGTACTTC. This encodes CASSQVYGTGGYEQYF.

This chain uses TRBV6-5 with TRBJ2-1; tentative D call: TRBD2 (6 bases). Germline lookup yields CDR1 MNHEY and CDR2 SVGAGI. The CDR3 spans 15 residues. The ends were cut back, 5 bases at V and 8 bases at J, with 19 bases in the middle. CDR3 sequence: CASSNTRDPGDEQFF. CDR3 sequence (DNA): TGTGCCAGCAGTAACACTCGGGACCCGGGGGATGAGCAGTTCTTC.

The table lists this clone with a few counts. The chain has TRBV9 and TRBJ2-3; no reliable D call. Deletions cut 0 bases from V and 2 bases from J, with 10 bases between. This CDR3 has 15 amino acids. The germline gives CDR1 SGDLS, CDR2 YYNGEE. The CDR3 region has the DNA TGTGCCAGCAGCGTAGTAGAGCGACCCACAGATACGCAGTATTTT. Encoded protein: CASSVVERPTDTQYF.

The chain couples TRBV11-3 to TRBJ2-7; 8 bases are a match to TRBD2. Trimming cost V 5 bases and J 0 bases; bases outside gene matches: 15. The germline V gene has CDR1 SGHNT and CDR2 YENEEA. CDR3 length: 18 residues. CDR3: CASSPRGASGHNSYEQYF. The CDR3 DNA reads TGTGCCAGCAGCCCGAGGGGGGCTAGCGGGCACAACTCCTACGAGCAGTACTTC. The variable domain in full, with the rest retrieved from reference TRBV11-3 and TRBJ2-7, is EAGVVQSPRYKIIEKKQPVAFWCNPISGHNTLYWYLQNLGQGPELLIRYENEEAVDDSQLPKDRFSAERLKGVDSTLKIQPAELGDSAVYLCASSPRGASGHNSYEQYFGPGTRLTVT.

The chain joins TRBV14 to TRBJ1-3; D not certain. Trimming took 3 bases from V and 0 from J, leaving 6 bases between them. The germline gives CDR1 SGHDN, CDR2 FVKESK. CDR3 length: 14 amino acids. CDR3 bases: TGTGCCAGCAGCCACGGGAGCTCTGGAAACACCATATATTTT. It codes for CASSHGSSGNTIYF.

This sequence joins TRBV6-5 and TRBJ2-7, with 8 bases fitting TRBD1. The CDR3 extends over 15 amino acids. Unmatched junction bases numbered 4, after V lost 3 bases and J lost 0 bases. Germline V lookup: CDR1 MNHEY, CDR2 SVGAGI. CDR3 DNA: TGTGCCAGCAGTTATTCAGGGGGCCTCTCCTACGAGCAGTACTTC. It specifies CASSYSGGLSYEQYF.